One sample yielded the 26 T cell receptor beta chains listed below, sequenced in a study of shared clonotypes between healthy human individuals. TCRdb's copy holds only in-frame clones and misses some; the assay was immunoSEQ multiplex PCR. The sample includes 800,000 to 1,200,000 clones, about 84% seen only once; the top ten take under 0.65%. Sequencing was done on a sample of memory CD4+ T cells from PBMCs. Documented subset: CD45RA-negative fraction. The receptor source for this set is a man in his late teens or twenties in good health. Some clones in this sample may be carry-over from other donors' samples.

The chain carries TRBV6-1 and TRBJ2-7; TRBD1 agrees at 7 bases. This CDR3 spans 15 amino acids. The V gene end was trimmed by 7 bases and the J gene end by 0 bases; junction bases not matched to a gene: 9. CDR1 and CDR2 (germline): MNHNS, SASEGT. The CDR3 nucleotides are TGTGCCAGCACCTTTAGACGGGACAGCTCCTACGAGCAGTACTTC. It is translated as CASTFRRDSSYEQYF.

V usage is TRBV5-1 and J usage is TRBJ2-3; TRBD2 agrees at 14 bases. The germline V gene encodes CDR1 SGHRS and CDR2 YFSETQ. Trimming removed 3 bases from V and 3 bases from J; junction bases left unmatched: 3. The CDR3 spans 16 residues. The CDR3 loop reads CASSSGLAGATDTQYF. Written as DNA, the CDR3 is TGCGCCAGCAGCTCGGGACTAGCGGGAGCAACAGATACGCAGTATTTT.

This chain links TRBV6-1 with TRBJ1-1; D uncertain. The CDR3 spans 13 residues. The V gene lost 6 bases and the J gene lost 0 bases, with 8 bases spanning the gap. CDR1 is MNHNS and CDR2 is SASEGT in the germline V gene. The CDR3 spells CASRREVNTEAFF. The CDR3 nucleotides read TGTGCCAGCAGGAGAGAGGTGAACACTGAAGCTTTCTTT.

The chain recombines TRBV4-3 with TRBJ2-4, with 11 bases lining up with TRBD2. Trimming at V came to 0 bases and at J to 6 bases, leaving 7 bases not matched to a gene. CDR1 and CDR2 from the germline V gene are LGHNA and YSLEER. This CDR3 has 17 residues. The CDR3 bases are TGCGCCAGCAGCCAAGATTTGTTAGCGGGAGGGGGAAACATTCAGTACTTC. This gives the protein CASSQDLLAGGGNIQYF.

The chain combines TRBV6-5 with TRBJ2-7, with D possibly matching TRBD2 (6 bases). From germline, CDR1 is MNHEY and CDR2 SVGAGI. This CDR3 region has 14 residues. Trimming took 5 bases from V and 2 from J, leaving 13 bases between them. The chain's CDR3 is CASSPPRGPYEQYF. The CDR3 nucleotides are TGTGCCAGCAGTCCTCCGCGGGGCCCCTACGAGCAGTACTTC.

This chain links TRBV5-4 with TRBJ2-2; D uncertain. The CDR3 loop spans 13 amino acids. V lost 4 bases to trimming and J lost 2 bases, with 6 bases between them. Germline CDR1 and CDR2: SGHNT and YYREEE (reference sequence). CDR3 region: CASSRDNTGELFF. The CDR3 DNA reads TGTGCCAGCAGCCGTGACAACACCGGGGAGCTGTTTTTT.

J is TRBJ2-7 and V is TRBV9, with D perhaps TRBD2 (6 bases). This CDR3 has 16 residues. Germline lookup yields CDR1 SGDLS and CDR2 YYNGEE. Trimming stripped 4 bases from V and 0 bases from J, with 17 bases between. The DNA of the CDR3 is TGTGCCAGCAGCCCCCATACCCCGGGAGTCTCCTACGAGCAGTACTTC. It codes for CASSPHTPGVSYEQYF.

The DNA for the CDR3 is TGTGCCAGCAGTTACCAGCGGAGAGATACGCAGTATTTT. It is translated as CASSYQRRDTQYF. The chain couples TRBV6-5 to TRBJ2-3; perhaps TRBD2 as D (5 bases). This CDR3 has 13 amino acids. V lost 2 bases and J 5 bases, leaving 8 bases between the germline ends. The germline V gene encodes CDR1 MNHEY and CDR2 SVGAGI.

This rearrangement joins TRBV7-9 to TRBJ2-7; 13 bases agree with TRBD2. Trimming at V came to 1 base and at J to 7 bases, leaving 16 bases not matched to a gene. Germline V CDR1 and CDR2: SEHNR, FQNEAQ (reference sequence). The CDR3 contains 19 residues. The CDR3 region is CASSLGGLAGPTRLEEQYF. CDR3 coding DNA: TGTGCCAGCAGCTTAGGGGGACTAGCGGGACCTACTCGGCTGGAGGAGCAGTACTTC. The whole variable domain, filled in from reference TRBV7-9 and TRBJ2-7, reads DTGVSQNPRHKITKRGQNVTFRCDPISEHNRLYWYRQTLGQGPEFLTYFQNEAQLEKSRLLSDRFSAERPKGSFSTLEIQRTEQGDSAMYLCASSLGGLAGPTRLEEQYFGPGTRLTVT.

The CDR3 loop reads CASSQEFAEGGNIQYF. CDR3 DNA sequence: TGTGCCAGCAGCCAAGAATTTGCGGAGGGGGGAAACATTCAGTACTTC. The gene calls are TRBV4-2 and TRBJ2-4; D may be TRBD1 or TRBD2 (6 bases each). The CDR3 runs to 16 residues. The V end lost 0 bases, the J end lost 6 bases, and 15 bases lay between the germline ends. Germline loops: CDR1 LGHNA, CDR2 YNFKEQ.

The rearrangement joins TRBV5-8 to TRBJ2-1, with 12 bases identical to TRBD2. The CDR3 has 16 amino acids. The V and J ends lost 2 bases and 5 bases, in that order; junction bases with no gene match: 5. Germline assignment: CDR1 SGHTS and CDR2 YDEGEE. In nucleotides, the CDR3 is TGTGCCAGCAGCTTAGCTCGACTAGCGGGAGACAATGAGCAGTTCTTC. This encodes CASSLARLAGDNEQFF.

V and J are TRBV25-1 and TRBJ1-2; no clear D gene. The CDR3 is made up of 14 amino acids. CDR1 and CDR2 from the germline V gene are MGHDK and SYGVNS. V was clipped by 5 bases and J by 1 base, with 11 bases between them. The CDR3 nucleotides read TGTGCCAGCAGTTCCGTAAGGGATAACTATGGCTACACCTTC. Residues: CASSSVRDNYGYTF.

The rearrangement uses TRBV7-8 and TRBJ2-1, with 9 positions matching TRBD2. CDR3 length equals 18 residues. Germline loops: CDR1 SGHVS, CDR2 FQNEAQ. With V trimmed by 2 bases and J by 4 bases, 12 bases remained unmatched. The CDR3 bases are TGTGCCAGCAGCTTAAACAGGCTAGCGGGGAGTAAGTACAATGAGCAGTTCTTC. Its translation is CASSLNRLAGSKYNEQFF.

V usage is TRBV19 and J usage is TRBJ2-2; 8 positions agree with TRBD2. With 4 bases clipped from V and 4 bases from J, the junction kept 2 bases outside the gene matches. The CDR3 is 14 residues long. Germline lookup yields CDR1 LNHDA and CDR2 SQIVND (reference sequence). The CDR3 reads CASSTGLVTGELFF. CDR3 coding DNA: TGTGCCAGTAGTACGGGACTAGTCACCGGGGAGCTGTTTTTT.

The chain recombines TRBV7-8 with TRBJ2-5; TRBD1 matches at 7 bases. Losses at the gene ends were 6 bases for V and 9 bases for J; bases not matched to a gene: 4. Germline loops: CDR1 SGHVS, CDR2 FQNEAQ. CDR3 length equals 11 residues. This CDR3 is CASSQGVAQYF. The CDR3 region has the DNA TGTGCCAGCAGTCAGGGGGTGGCCCAGTACTTC.

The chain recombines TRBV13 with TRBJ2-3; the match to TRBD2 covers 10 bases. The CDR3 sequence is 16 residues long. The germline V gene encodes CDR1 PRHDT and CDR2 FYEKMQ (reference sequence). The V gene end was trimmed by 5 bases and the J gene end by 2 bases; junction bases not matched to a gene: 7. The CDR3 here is CASSATGTSDTDTQYF. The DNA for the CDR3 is TGTGCCAGCAGCGCCACCGGGACTAGCGACACAGATACGCAGTATTTT.

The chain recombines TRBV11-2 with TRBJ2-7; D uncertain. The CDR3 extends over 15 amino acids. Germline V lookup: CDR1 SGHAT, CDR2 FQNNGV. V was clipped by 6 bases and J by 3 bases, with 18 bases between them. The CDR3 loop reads CASREWSAVGYEQYF. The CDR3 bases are TGTGCCAGCAGGGAGTGGTCGGCAGTCGGCTACGAGCAGTACTTC. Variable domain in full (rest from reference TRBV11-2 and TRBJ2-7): EAGVAQSPRYKIIEKRQSVAFWCNPISGHATLYWYQQILGQGPKLLIQFQNNGVVDDSQLPKDRFSAERLKGVDSTLKIQPAKLEDSAVYLCASREWSAVGYEQYFGPGTRLTVT.

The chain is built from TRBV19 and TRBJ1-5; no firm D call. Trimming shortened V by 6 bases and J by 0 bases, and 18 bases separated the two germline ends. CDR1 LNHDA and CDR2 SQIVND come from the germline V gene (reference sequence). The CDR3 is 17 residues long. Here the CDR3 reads CASRPFPKSYSNQPQHF. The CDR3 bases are TGTGCCAGTAGGCCGTTCCCGAAGAGCTATAGCAATCAGCCCCAGCATTTT.

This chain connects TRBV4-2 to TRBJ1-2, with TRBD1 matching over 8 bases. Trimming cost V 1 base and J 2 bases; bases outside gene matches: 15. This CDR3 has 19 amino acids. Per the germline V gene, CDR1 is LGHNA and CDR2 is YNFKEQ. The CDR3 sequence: CASSQAGQGAVSGNYGYTF. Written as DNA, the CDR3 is TGTGCCAGCAGCCAAGCGGGGCAGGGGGCCGTCTCCGGGAACTATGGCTACACCTTC.

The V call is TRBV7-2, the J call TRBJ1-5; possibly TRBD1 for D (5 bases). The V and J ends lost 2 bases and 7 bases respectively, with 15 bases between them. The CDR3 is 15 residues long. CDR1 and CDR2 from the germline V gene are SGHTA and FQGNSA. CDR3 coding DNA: TGTGCCAGCAGCTTATGGTTCACGGGGGAACAGCCCCAGCATTTT. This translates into CASSLWFTGEQPQHF.

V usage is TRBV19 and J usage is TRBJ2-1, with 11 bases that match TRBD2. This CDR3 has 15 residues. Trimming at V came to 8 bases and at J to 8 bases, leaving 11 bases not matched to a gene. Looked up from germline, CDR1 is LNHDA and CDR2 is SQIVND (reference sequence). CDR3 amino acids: CASEARSSGRYEQFF. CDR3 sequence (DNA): TGTGCCAGTGAGGCCCGGTCTAGCGGGAGGTATGAGCAGTTCTTC.

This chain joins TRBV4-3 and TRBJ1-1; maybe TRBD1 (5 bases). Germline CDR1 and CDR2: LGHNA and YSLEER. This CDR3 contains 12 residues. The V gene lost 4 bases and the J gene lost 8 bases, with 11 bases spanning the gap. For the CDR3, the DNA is TGCGCCAGCAGCCGCGGGTGGGGCGAAGCTTTCTTT. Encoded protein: CASSRGWGEAFF.

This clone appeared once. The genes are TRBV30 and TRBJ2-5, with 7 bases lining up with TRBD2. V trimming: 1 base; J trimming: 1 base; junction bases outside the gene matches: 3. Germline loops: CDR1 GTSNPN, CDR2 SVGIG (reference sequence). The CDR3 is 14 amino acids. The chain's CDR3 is CAWSGTRLQETQYF. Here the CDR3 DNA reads TGTGCCTGGAGTGGGACTAGACTCCAAGAGACCCAGTACTTC.

This CDR3 reads CASSLNQRYGYTF. CDR3 DNA: TGTGCCAGCAGCTTAAACCAGCGCTATGGCTACACCTTC. J is TRBJ1-2 and V is TRBV7-9; D uncertain. Trimming removed 2 bases at V and 4 bases at J, with 8 bases between. Germline CDR1 reads SEHNR; CDR2 reads FQNEAQ (reference sequence). This CDR3 has 13 amino acids.

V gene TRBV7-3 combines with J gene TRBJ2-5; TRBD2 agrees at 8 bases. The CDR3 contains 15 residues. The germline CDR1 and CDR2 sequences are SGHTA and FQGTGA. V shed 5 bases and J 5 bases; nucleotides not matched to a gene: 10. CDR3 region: CASSPRGGKPETQYF. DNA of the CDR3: TGTGCCAGCAGCCCCCGGGGGGGGAAGCCTGAGACCCAGTACTTC.

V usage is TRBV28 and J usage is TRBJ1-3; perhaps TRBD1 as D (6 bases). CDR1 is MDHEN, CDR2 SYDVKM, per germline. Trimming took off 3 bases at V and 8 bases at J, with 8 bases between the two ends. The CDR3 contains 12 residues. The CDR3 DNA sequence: TGTGCCAGCAGTTTCAGGGGACACACCATATATTTT. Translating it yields CASSFRGHTIYF.